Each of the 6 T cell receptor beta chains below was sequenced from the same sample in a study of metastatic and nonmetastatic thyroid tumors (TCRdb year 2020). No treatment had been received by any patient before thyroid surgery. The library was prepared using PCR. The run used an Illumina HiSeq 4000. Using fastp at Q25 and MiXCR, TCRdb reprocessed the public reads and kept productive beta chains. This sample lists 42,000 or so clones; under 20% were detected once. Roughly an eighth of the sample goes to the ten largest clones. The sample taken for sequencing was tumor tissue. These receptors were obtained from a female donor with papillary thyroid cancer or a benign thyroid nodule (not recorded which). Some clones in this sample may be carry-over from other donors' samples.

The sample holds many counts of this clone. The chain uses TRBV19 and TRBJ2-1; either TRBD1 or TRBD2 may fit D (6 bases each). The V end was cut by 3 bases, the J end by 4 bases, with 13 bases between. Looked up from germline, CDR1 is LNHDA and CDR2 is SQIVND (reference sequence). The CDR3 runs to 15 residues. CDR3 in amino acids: CASSILGAGYNEQFF. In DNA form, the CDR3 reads TGTGCCAGTAGTATTCTGGGGGCGGGATACAATGAGCAGTTCTTC.

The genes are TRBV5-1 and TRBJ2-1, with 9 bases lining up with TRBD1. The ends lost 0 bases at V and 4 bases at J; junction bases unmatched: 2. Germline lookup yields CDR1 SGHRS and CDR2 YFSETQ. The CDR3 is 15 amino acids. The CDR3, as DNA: TGCGCCAGCAGCTTGGTGGGACAGGGTTACAATGAGCAGTTCTTC. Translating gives CASSLVGQGYNEQFF.

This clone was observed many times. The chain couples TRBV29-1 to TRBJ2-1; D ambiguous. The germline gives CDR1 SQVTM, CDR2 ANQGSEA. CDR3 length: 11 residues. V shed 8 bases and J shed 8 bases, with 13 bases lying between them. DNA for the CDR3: TGCAGCCCCCGTGTGATAGATGAGCAGTTCTTC. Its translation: CSPRVIDEQFF.

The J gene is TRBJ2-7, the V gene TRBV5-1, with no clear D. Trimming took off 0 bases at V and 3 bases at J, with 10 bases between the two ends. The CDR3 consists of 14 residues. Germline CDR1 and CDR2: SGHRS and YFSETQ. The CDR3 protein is CASSLAIGNYEQYF. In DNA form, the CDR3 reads TGCGCCAGCAGCTTGGCAATAGGAAACTACGAGCAGTACTTC.

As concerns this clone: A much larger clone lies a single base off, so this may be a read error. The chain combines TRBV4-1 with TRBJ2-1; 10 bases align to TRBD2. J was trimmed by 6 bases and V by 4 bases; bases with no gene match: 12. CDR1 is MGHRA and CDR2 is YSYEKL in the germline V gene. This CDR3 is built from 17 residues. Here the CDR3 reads CASSPGPGTSEFNEQFF. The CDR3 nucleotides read TGCGCCAGCAGCCCGGGGCCCGGGACTAGCGAGTTCAATGAGCAGTTCTTC.

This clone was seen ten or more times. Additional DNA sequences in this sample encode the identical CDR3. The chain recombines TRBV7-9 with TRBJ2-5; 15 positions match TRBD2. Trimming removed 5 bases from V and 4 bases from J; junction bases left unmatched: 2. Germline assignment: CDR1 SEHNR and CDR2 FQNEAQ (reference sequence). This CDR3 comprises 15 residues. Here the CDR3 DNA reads TGTGCCAGCAGCCTGGGACTAGCGGGGGGAGAGACCCAGTACTTC. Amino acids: CASSLGLAGGETQYF.